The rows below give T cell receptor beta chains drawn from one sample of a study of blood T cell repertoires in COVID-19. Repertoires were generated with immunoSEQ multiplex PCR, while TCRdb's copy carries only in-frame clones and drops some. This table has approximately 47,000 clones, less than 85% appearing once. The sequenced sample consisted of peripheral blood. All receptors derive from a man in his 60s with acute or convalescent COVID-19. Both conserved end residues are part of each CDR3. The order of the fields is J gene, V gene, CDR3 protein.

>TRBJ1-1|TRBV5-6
CASSSLTYTEAFF
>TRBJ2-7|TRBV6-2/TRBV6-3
CASSSGQGLYEQYF
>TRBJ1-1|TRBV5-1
CASSGTGGTEAFF
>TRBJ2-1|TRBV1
CTSSLPGLFNEQFF
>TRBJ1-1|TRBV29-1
CSVEGIVGHPGTEAFF
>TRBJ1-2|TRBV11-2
CASSASSYGYTF
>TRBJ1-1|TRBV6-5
CASSYYFGGGTEAFF
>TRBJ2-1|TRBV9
CASSVGGGDEQFF
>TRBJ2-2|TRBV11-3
CASSHKGGRLTGELFF
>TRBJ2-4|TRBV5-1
CASSLEVRDNIQYF
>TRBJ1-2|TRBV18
CASSLDRGRSYTF
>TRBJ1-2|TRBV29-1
CSVEDPAWGDYGYTF
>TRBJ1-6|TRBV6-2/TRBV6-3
CASSYSTGMGSPLHF
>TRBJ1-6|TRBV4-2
CASSQQWDRGNSPLHF
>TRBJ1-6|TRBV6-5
CASTGTVSDSPLHF
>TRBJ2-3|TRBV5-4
CASSLAGASGEGDTQYF
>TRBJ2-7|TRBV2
CASQTGYEQYF
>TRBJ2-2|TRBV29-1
CSVAGSPGQGAYTGELFF
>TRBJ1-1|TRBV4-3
CASSRQRQTGVEAFF
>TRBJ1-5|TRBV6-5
CASKSRGGQPQHF
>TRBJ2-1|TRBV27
CASSSGTRGDNEQFF
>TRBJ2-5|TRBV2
CASPSPGTGATQYF
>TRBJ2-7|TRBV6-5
CASSYSTGSEQYF
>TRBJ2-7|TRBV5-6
CASSPGHSRNSYEQYF
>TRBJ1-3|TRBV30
CAWSESSSGNTIYF
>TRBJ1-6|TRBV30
CAWNPETGSSPLHF
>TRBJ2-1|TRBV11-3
CASSARRGSYNEQFF
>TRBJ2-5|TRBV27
CASSRLANLETQYF
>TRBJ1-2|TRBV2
CASTDFSYGYTF
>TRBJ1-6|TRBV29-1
CSVRDRGVNSPLHF
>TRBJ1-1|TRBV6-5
CASKTGTGTPEAFF
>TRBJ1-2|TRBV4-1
CASSQDAGTGVYGYTF
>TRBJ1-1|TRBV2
CASRVRSEAFF
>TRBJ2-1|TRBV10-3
CAISESGGYNEQFF
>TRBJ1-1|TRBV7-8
CASSPWAGGGVNTEAFF
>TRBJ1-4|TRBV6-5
CASSRGGANEKLFF
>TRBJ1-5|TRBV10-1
CASRLQVHNQPQHF
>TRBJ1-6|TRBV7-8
CASSPGQGIVSPLHF
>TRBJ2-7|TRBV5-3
CARPGDRVDEQYF
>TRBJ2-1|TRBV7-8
CASSSLQTSGGELAYNEQFF
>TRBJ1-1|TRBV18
CASFRQGQAEAFF
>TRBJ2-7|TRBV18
CASSPGAGQTYEQYF
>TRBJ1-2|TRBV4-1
CASSQESYGYTF
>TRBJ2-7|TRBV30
CAWGRGERYEQYF
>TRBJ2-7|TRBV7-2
CASSVSKAYEQYF
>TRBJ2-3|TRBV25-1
CASGDQGGSSTDTQYF